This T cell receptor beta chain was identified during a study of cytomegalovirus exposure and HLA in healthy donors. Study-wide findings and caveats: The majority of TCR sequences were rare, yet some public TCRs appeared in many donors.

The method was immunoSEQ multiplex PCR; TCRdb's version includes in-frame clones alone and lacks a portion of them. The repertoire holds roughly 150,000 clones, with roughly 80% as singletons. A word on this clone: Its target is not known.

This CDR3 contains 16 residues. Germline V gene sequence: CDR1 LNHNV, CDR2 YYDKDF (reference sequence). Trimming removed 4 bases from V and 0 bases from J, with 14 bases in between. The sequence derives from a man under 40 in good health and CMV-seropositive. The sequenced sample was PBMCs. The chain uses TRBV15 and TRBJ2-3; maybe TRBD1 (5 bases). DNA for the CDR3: TGTGCCACCAGCACAGGGTTTGAGCCTAGCACAGATACGCAGTATTTT. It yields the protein CATSTGFEPSTDTQYF.